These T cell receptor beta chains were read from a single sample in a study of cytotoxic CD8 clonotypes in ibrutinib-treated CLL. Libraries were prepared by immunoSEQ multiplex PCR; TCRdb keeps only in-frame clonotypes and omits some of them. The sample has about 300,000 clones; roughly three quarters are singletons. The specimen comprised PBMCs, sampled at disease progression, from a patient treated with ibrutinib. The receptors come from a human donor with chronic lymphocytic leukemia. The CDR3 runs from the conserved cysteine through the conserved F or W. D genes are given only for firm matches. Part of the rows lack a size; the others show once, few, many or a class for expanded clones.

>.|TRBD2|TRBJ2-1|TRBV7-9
CASSLRLAGYNEQFF
TGTGCCAGCAGCTTAAGACTAGCGGGTTACAATGAGCAGTTCTTC
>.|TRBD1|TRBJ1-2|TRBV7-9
CASSLSDREGYGYTF
TGTGCCAGCAGCTTAAGTGACAGGGAGGGATATGGCTACACCTTC
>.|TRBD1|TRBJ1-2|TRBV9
CASSARDSHYGYTF
TGTGCCAGCAGCGCCCGGGACAGTCACTATGGCTACACCTTC
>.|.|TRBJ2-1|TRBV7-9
CASSSSWGREQFF
TGTGCCAGCAGCTCTAGTTGGGGGCGAGAGCAGTTCTTC
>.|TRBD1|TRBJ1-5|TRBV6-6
CASSLGQRSNQPQHF
TGTGCCAGCAGTTTGGGACAGAGGAGCAATCAGCCCCAGCATTTT
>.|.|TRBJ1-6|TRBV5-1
CASSGDNSPLHF
TGCGCCAGCAGTGGTGATAATTCACCCCTCCACTTT
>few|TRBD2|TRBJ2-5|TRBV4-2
CASSQEPSGRSETQYF
TGTGCCAGCAGCCAAGAGCCTAGCGGGAGATCGGAGACCCAGTACTTC
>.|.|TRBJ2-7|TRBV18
CASSPPLLSEQYF
TGTGCCAGCTCACCACCGCTACTCTCCGAGCAGTACTTC
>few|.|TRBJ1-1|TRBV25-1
CASSEGSREAFF
TGTGCCAGCAGTGAAGGGTCCAGGGAAGCTTTCTTT
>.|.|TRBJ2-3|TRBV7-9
CASSLGQTDTQYF
TGTGCCAGCAGCTTAGGGCAGACAGATACGCAGTATTTT
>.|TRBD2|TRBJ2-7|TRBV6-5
CASSPGLAGYEQYF
TGTGCCAGCAGCCCTGGACTAGCGGGCTACGAGCAGTACTTC
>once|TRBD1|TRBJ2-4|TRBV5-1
CASSLRTGENIQYF
TGCGCCAGCAGCTTGCGAACAGGGGAAAACATTCAGTACTTC
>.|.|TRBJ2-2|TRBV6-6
CASRQTLTGELFF
TGTGCCAGCAGGCAGACTCTCACCGGGGAGCTGTTTTTT
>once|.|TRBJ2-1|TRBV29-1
CSVDGDVGLYEQFF
TGCAGCGTTGACGGGGACGTCGGTCTCTATGAGCAGTTCTTC
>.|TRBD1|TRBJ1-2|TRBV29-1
CSVERQGNYGYTF
TGCAGCGTTGAACGACAGGGGAACTATGGCTACACCTTC
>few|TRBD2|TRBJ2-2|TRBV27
CASHTSGMNTGELFF
TGTGCCAGCCACACTAGCGGGATGAACACCGGGGAGCTGTTTTTT
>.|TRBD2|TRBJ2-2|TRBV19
CASSIPGGKLITQNTGELFF
TGTGCCAGTAGTATCCCGGGGGGAAAACTTATAACCCAGAACACCGGGGAGCTGTTTTTT
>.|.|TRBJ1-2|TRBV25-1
CASSEGAYGYTF
TGTGCCAGCAGTGAAGGCGCCTATGGCTACACCTTC
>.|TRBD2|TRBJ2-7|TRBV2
CASSESPSGKGSIEQYF
TGTGCCAGCAGTGAGTCTCCGAGCGGGAAGGGGTCGATCGAGCAGTACTTC
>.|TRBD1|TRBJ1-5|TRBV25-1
CASSMGQGNFSNQPQHF
TGTGCCAGCAGTATGGGACAGGGGAATTTTAGCAATCAGCCCCAGCATTTT
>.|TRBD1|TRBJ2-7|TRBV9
CASSVTDRDYEQYF
TGTGCCAGCAGCGTGACGGACAGGGACTACGAGCAGTACTTC
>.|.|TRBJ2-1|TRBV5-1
CASSLGSGVEQFF
TGCGCCAGCAGCTTGGGGTCGGGGGTGGAGCAGTTCTTC
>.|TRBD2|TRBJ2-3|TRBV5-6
CASSTTSGGAGTDTQYF
TGTGCCAGCAGCACGACTAGCGGGGGGGCCGGTACAGATACGCAGTATTTT
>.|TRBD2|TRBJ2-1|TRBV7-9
CASSWTSGVWADEQFF
TGTGCCAGCAGCTGGACTAGCGGGGTTTGGGCGGATGAGCAGTTCTTC
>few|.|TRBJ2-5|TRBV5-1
CASSLGPGPGQETQYF
TGCGCCAGCAGCTTGGGCCCAGGCCCGGGCCAAGAGACCCAGTACTTC
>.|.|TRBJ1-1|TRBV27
CASSPGSLMNTEAFF
TGTGCCAGCAGTCCGGGGTCCCTTATGAACACTGAAGCTTTCTTT
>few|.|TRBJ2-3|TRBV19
CASSIPRPGGTDTQYF
TGTGCCAGTAGTATCCCCCGGCCAGGGGGCACAGATACGCAGTATTTT
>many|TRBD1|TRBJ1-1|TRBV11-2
CASSLSSFSGTGPLIF
TGTGCCAGCAGCCTTTCCTCCTTCTCCGGGACAGGTCCTCTCATCTTT
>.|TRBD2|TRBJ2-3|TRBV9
CASSVTSAPSTDTQYF
TGTGCCAGCAGCGTAACTAGCGCACCTAGCACAGATACGCAGTATTTT
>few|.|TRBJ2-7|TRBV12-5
CASGSDRYYEQYF
TGTGCTAGTGGTTCGGACAGATACTACGAGCAGTACTTC
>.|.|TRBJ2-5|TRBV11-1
CASRGRGGTQYF
TGTGCCAGCAGGGGGCGCGGTGGGACCCAGTACTTC
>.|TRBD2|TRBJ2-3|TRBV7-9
CASSSRAGQYF
TGTGCCAGCAGCTCCAGAGCGGGACAGTATTTT
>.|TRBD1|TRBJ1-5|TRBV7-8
CASSLETGVRYRQPQHF
TGTGCCAGCAGCTTAGAGACAGGGGTTCGTTATCGTCAGCCCCAGCATTTT
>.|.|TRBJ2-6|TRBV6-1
CAHSTGFSGANVLTF
TGTGCCCACAGTACGGGTTTCTCTGGGGCCAACGTCCTGACTTTC
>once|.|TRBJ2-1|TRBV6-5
CASSQGYNEQFF
TGTGCCAGCTCCCAAGGCTACAATGAGCAGTTCTTC
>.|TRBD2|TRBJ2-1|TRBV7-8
CASSSTGLAGGPGFF
TGTGCCAGCAGCTCAACGGGACTAGCGGGGGGGCCGGGGTTCTTC
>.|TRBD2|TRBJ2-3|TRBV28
CASSLRGGTDTQYF
TGTGCCAGCAGTTTACGGGGGGGGACAGATACGCAGTATTTT
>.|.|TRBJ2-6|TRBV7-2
CASSLSLTGANVLTF
TGTGCCAGCAGCTTATCTCTGACTGGGGCCAACGTCCTGACTTTC
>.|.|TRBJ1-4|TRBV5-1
CASSLVGRDTRLTNEKLFF
TGCGCCAGCAGCTTGGTAGGCCGGGACACCCGGTTGACTAATGAAAAACTGTTTTTT
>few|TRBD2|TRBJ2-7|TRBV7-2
CASSLSSASGREPYEQYF
TGTGCCAGCAGCTTAAGTTCGGCTAGCGGGAGGGAACCCTACGAGCAGTACTTC
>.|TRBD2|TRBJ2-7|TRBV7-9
CASSGRGEQYF
TGTGCCAGCTCCGGGAGGGGCGAGCAGTACTTC
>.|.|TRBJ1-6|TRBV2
CASSIGGAGDRSPLHF
TGTGCCAGCAGTATAGGCGGGGCAGGGGATAGGTCACCCCTCCACTTT
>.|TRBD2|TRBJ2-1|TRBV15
CATSRILAGPWQFF
TGTGCCACCAGCAGAATCCTAGCGGGGCCCTGGCAGTTCTTC
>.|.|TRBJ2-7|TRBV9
CASSATGTAAYEQYF
TGTGCCAGCAGCGCGACCGGGACCGCGGCCTACGAGCAGTACTTC